This T cell receptor (beta chain) was observed in a study of cytotoxic CD8 clonotypes in ibrutinib-treated CLL. Study details: Among the patients, ten to eleven presented as relapsed/refractory and roughly 15 as treatment-naive; 17 showed unmutated IGHV. The study recorded mean values of around 250,000 productive templates and 94,082 productive rearrangements per sample. General observations from the study: Once treatment began, public clonotypes, which were uncommon, contracted or stayed stable. Elevated clonality accompanied ibrutinib response, with a return toward baseline values at progression.

This clone was picked up a small number of times. Its specificity is unknown. Profiling relied on immunoSEQ multiplex PCR, and the TCRdb table lists in-frame clones only, not all of them. Of 20,000 to 25,000 clones in the sample, about 68% were seen once. The specimen comprised PBMCs, sampled before ibrutinib treatment. This clonotype was obtained from a human donor with chronic lymphocytic leukemia.

CDR3 bases: TGCGCCAGCAGCTTGGAAGTGAACACTGAAGCTTTCTTT. It translates to CASSLEVNTEAFF. V usage is TRBV5-1 and J usage is TRBJ1-1; D uncertain. The ends were cut back, 0 bases at V and 0 bases at J, with 3 bases in the middle. The CDR3 totals 13 residues. Germline CDR1 SGHRS, CDR2 YFSETQ.